The text below deals with one T cell receptor (beta chain). J lost 3 bases, V lost 5 bases, and 7 bases had no gene match. The germline V gene encodes CDR1 SGHVS and CDR2 FNYEAQ. There are 16 residues in the CDR3. The sample belongs to a study of T cell changes during pregnancy in multiple sclerosis. Assay: immunoSEQ multiplex PCR; the TCRdb copy retains only in-frame clones and omits some. The sample has around 36,000 clones; roughly 90% are singletons. The TCR sequence derives from a female donor with multiple sclerosis, enrolled in a pregnancy study. This specimen consisted of CD8+ T cells from peripheral blood mononuclear cells, obtained in the first trimester of pregnancy. The chain joins TRBV7-6 to TRBJ2-7; 13 nucleotides line up with TRBD2. The CDR3 loop is CASSPQGLAGDYEQYF. CDR3 bases: TGTGCCAGCAGCCCCCAAGGACTAGCGGGGGACTACGAGCAGTACTTC.